What follows are 26 T cell receptor beta chains derived from one specimen sequenced in a study of T cell repertoires in cytomegalovirus infection. No antigens are known for them. TCRdb called the reads again in MiXCR, with one record for every CDR3 protein. The repertoire consists of around 570,000 distinct CDR3 sequences, with around 40% occurring once and the leading ten covering more than 40%. Specimen: cultured PBMCs, collected from culture after CMV antigen stimulation. Receptors originate from a human donor in good health (CMV status not recorded). Some clones in this sample may be carry-over from other donors' samples.

This clonotype occurred many times. The gene calls are TRBV7-8 and TRBJ2-7, with a possible D match to TRBD2 (6 bases). Germline V gene sequence: CDR1 SGHVS, CDR2 FQNEAQ. Trimming shortened V by 6 bases and J by 2 bases, and 14 bases separated the two germline ends. The length of the CDR3 is 14 residues. The CDR3 nucleotides read TGTGCCAGCAGTATGCCCGGGACTGCCTACGAGCAGTACTTC. It translates to CASSMPGTAYEQYF.

This clonotype was picked up one time. V gene TRBV6-2 or TRBV6-3 combines with J gene TRBJ2-3; TRBD2 agrees at 11 bases. In germline, CDR1 is MNHEY, CDR2 SVGEGT. The CDR3 contains 16 residues. J was trimmed by 4 bases and V by 5 bases; bases with no gene match: 8. For the CDR3, the DNA is TGTGCCAGCAGTGACATAGCGGGAGGGCCCCCAGATACGCAGTATTTT. It is translated as CASSDIAGGPPDTQYF.

For this clonotype: Possible read error: a much larger clone is one base away. V and J are TRBV7-8 and TRBJ1-3, with D tentatively TRBD1 (6 bases). This CDR3 spans 16 amino acids. Germline CDR1 is SGHVS and CDR2 is FQNEAQ. The DNA for the CDR3 is TGTACCAGCAGCTCCTCGACAGGTTATCAGTTAGACACCATATATTTT. This codes for CTSSSSTGYQLDTIYF.

This clonotype was detected only a few times. The chain uses TRBV7-6 and TRBJ1-1; weak D call: TRBD1 (6 bases). The CDR3 totals 14 residues. V was pared by 1 base and J by 5 bases, with 11 bases between. CDR1 is SGHVS, CDR2 FNYEAQ, per germline. The CDR3: CASSLVQGVTEAFF. As DNA, the CDR3 is TGTGCCAGCAGCTTAGTACAGGGTGTGACTGAAGCTTTCTTT.

This clonotype was seen at least ten times. The rearrangement joins TRBV7-9 to TRBJ1-1, with D possibly matching TRBD1 (5 bases). This CDR3 is 17 amino acids long. Germline CDR1 is SEHNR and CDR2 is FQNEAQ (reference sequence). V was clipped by 4 bases and J by 1 base, with 19 bases between them. CDR3 residues: CASSSPPKHRSNTEAFF. CDR3 bases: TGTGCCAGCAGCTCACCCCCGAAACACAGGTCGAACACTGAAGCTTTCTTT. Combining the CDR3 with reference TRBV7-9 and TRBJ1-1 gives the whole variable domain DTGVSQNPRHKITKRGQNVTFRCDPISEHNRLYWYRQTLGQGPEFLTYFQNEAQLEKSRLLSDRFSAERPKGSFSTLEIQRTEQGDSAMYLCASSSPPKHRSNTEAFFGQGTRLTVV.

This clonotype was seen more than once but under ten times. The chain recombines TRBV12-3 or TRBV12-4 with TRBJ2-7, with TRBD2 as a possible D gene (5 bases). V was cut by 4 bases and J by 6 bases, with 10 bases left in between. The CDR3 is made up of 12 amino acids. CDR3 in amino acids: CASSSWTPEQYF. In DNA, the CDR3 is TGTGCCAGCAGTTCATGGACTCCCGAGCAGTACTTC.

This clonotype was seen a handful of times. V and J are TRBV7-2 and TRBJ2-7; D possibly corresponds to TRBD1 (5 bases). Germline CDR1 reads SGHTA; CDR2 reads FQGNSA. The ends were cut back, 5 bases at V and 7 bases at J, with 18 bases in the middle. The CDR3 extends over 14 amino acids. CDR3 amino acids: CASSPTHPRQEQYF. As DNA, the CDR3 is TGTGCCAGCAGCCCCACCCACCCGAGACAGGAGCAGTACTTC.

This clonotype was detected only once. A much more abundant neighbour one base away suggests this may be a read error. The genes are TRBV28 and TRBJ2-3, with 9 bases aligning to TRBD2. V gave up 6 bases and J gave up 1 base; unmatched junction bases: 5. This CDR3 is 15 amino acids long. Germline V gene data show CDR1 as MDHEN and CDR2 as SYDVKM. The CDR3 DNA follows: TGTGCCAGCAGCACTCAGCGGGGGGGCACAGATACGCAGTATTTT. It codes for CASSTQRGGTDTQYF.

This clonotype has only a few counts. The chain carries TRBV12-3 or TRBV12-4 and TRBJ2-3; D is perhaps TRBD2 (5 bases). V lost 10 bases and J lost 1, with 18 bases in between. This CDR3 is built from 15 residues. CDR3 sequence reads: CATIESPGGTDTQYF. The CDR3 region has the DNA TGTGCCACAATAGAGAGCCCCGGGGGCACAGATACGCAGTATTTT.

The J gene is TRBJ2-1, the V gene TRBV11-1; TRBD2 matches at 9 bases. The V segment lost 8 bases and the J segment 5 bases; nucleotides outside the gene matches: 7. The CDR3 is 14 residues long. Germline CDR1 SGHAT, CDR2 FQDESV (reference sequence). This CDR3 is CASRSGGPNNEQFF. The CDR3 DNA follows: TGTGCCAGCCGGAGCGGGGGGCCGAACAATGAGCAGTTCTTC. Combining the CDR3 with reference TRBV11-1 and TRBJ2-1 gives the whole variable domain EAEVAQSPRYKITEKSQAVAFWCDPISGHATLYWYRQILGQGPELLVQFQDESVVDDSQLPKDRFSAERLKGVDSTLKIQPAELGDSAMYLCASRSGGPNNEQFFGPGTRLTVL.

This clonotype was seen a handful of times. The chain recombines TRBV15 with TRBJ1-6; the D is unclear. Germline assignment: CDR1 LNHNV and CDR2 YYDKDF (reference sequence). V lost 4 bases and J lost 7, with 11 bases in between. There are 14 residues in the CDR3. For the CDR3, the DNA is TGTGCCACCAGCACAAAGTCGGGCAATTCACCCCTCCACTTT. Protein product: CATSTKSGNSPLHF.

This chain uses TRBV7-6 with TRBJ1-1; the D is unclear. This CDR3 comprises 16 residues. Trimming removed 3 bases from V and 3 bases from J, with 17 bases in between. Germline V gene sequence: CDR1 SGHVS, CDR2 FNYEAQ. CDR3 in DNA: TGTGCCAGCAGCTTCACCGCGGGCCCTAGTTACACTGAAGCTTTCTTT. Translating it yields CASSFTAGPSYTEAFF.

This clonotype was seen a handful of times. The chain combines TRBV7-2 with TRBJ2-2, with 9 bases aligning to TRBD2. Looked up from germline, CDR1 is SGHTA and CDR2 is FQGNSA. This CDR3 comprises 14 residues. V lost 4 bases, J lost 7 bases, and 4 bases stayed unmatched. In DNA form, the CDR3 reads TGTGCCAGCAGCTCAGTAGCGGGAGTCGGGGAGCTGTTTTTT. Residues: CASSSVAGVGELFF.

The rearrangement links TRBV4-1 to TRBJ2-1; D is ambiguous. CDR1 is MGHRA, CDR2 YSYEKL, per germline. V lost 1 base and J 4 bases, leaving 14 bases between the germline ends. This CDR3 region has 16 residues. The CDR3 reads CASSQARTLLYNEQFF. CDR3 nucleotide sequence: TGCGCCAGCAGCCAAGCTAGAACTCTCCTTTACAATGAGCAGTTCTTC.

V and J are TRBV12-3 or TRBV12-4 and TRBJ1-2; TRBD1 aligns across 8 bases. Trimming removed 3 bases from V and 6 bases from J; junction bases left unmatched: 6. The CDR3 has 14 residues. For the CDR3, the DNA is TGTGCCAGCAGTTTCACCGGGACAGGCCATGGCTACACCTTC. This gives the protein CASSFTGTGHGYTF.

In its sample, this clonotype was seen once. The chain combines TRBV12-3 or TRBV12-4 with TRBJ1-6; 7 bases line up with TRBD1. V lost 4 bases and J lost 6; bases outside the gene matches: 3. The CDR3 consists of 14 residues. CDR3 amino acids: CASSSQGLNSPLHF. For the CDR3, the DNA is TGTGCCAGCAGTTCACAGGGGCTTAATTCACCCCTCCACTTT.

This clonotype was found many times. The rearrangement uses TRBV7-2 and TRBJ2-1; no clear D. CDR1 and CDR2 from the germline V gene are SGHTA and FQGNSA. The CDR3 runs to 16 residues. V lost 1 base and J 5 bases, leaving 15 bases between the germline ends. The CDR3 DNA follows: TGTGCCAGCAGCTTAGGGGCCGGATTCCTCCACAATGAGCAGTTCTTC. Translation gives CASSLGAGFLHNEQFF.

The gene calls are TRBV10-3 and TRBJ1-2; D not resolved. The germline gives CDR1 ENHRY, CDR2 SYGVKD. Deletions cut 2 bases from V and 2 bases from J, with 6 bases between. This CDR3 is 13 amino acids long. Here the CDR3 reads CAISEKQNYGYTF. In nucleotides, the CDR3 is TGTGCCATCAGTGAGAAACAGAACTATGGCTACACCTTC.

V gene TRBV7-8 combines with J gene TRBJ2-1; 8 bases align to TRBD1. CDR3 length: 15 amino acids. Losses at the gene ends were 5 bases for V and 5 bases for J; bases not matched to a gene: 8. Germline-derived CDR1 and CDR2 are SGHVS and FQNEAQ. CDR3 residues: CASSQGTGPDNEQFF. For the CDR3, the DNA is TGTGCCAGCAGCCAAGGGACAGGCCCTGACAATGAGCAGTTCTTC.

V usage is TRBV20-1 and J usage is TRBJ2-1, with 10 bases identical to TRBD2. Germline V gene lookup returns CDR1 DFQATT and CDR2 SNEGSKA (reference sequence). CDR3 length: 12 residues. V was clipped by 7 bases and J by 4 bases; unmatched bases: 1. The CDR3 spells CSVAGGYNEQFF. The CDR3 DNA reads TGCAGTGTAGCGGGGGGATACAATGAGCAGTTCTTC.

The gene calls are TRBV27 and TRBJ1-2, with D tentatively TRBD1 (5 bases). Germline CDR1 and CDR2: MNHEY and SMNVEV (reference sequence). This CDR3 is 16 amino acids long. With 2 bases removed from V and 0 bases from J, the gap between germline ends came to 13 bases. CDR3: CASSLRPGGPNYGYTF. CDR3 in DNA: TGTGCCAGCAGTTTACGGCCCGGGGGTCCTAACTATGGCTACACCTTC.

CDR3 DNA sequence: TGCAGTGCTAGATCGCCAGCGGGAGGATCCCATAATGAGCAGTTCTTC. Encoded protein: CSARSPAGGSHNEQFF. V and J are TRBV20-1 and TRBJ2-1; 9 bases agree with TRBD2. CDR1 is DFQATT, CDR2 SNEGSKA, per germline (reference sequence). With 2 bases clipped from V and 7 bases from J, the junction kept 12 bases outside the gene matches. The CDR3 extends over 16 amino acids.

The CDR3 protein is CASSLMGLNTEAFF. As DNA, the CDR3 is TGTGCCAGCAGTCTTATGGGCTTGAACACTGAAGCTTTCTTT. This rearrangement joins TRBV6-2 or TRBV6-3 to TRBJ1-1; no definite D call. The length of the CDR3 is 14 residues. CDR1 is MNHEY and CDR2 is SVGEGT in the germline V gene. V gave up 5 bases and J gave up 0 bases, with 10 bases separating them.

CDR3 coding DNA: TGTGCCAGCAGCTTAGCGGCTAGCGCGGCATCCTACGAGCAGTACTTC. This encodes CASSLAASAASYEQYF. The chain is built from TRBV7-9 and TRBJ2-7, with a tentative D call TRBD2 (6 bases). This CDR3 region has 16 residues. Per the germline V gene, CDR1 is SEHNR and CDR2 is FQNEAQ (reference sequence). V was pared by 0 bases and J by 1 base, with 13 bases between.

This clonotype was observed a few times. The chain employs TRBV12-3 or TRBV12-4 and TRBJ2-7, with TRBD1 identical over 9 bases. V lost 6 bases and J lost 5; bases outside the gene matches: 5. The CDR3 length is 13 residues. CDR3 sequence reads: CASRGTGLHEQYF. The CDR3 DNA is TGTGCCAGCAGGGGGACAGGGTTGCACGAGCAGTACTTC.

This rearrangement joins TRBV5-4 to TRBJ2-1; TRBD1 matches at 11 bases. The CDR3 is 13 amino acids. Germline values: CDR1 SGHNT, CDR2 YYREEE (reference sequence). The J segment lost 9 bases and the V segment lost 4 bases, leaving 3 bases of the junction unmatched. The chain's CDR3 is CASSAGQGAEQFF. The CDR3 DNA sequence: TGTGCCAGCAGCGCCGGACAGGGGGCTGAGCAGTTCTTC. Drawing the rest from reference TRBV5-4 and TRBJ2-1, the complete variable domain is ETGVTQSPTHLIKTRGQQVTLRCSSQSGHNTVSWYQQALGQGPQFIFQYYREEENGRGNFPPRFSGLQFPNYSSELNVNALELDDSALYLCASSAGQGAEQFFGPGTRLTVL.